This TCR beta chain was profiled in a study of T cell responses to AZD1222 COVID-19 vaccine. Sequencing was performed with immunoSEQ multiplex PCR; in TCRdb, only in-frame clones are kept and a portion is missing. The data contain about 180,000 clones, over 80% of them singletons. Worth noting for this clone: What it binds is unknown.

Study observations and caveats: Donors skewed white British and female; clonal diversity was possibly underestimated.

CDR3 size: 14 residues. The ends were cut back, 5 bases at V and 8 bases at J, with 18 bases in the middle. Germline CDR1 and CDR2: MDHEN and SYDVKM. V gene TRBV28 combines with J gene TRBJ1-2; D gene unclear. This receptor was taken from an adult in good health. The sequencing here drew on peripheral blood, taken on day 0 of AZD1222 vaccination. CDR3 in DNA: TGTGCCAGCAGTCCAAGGTTGGTGGGTCACGGCTACACCTTC. Amino acid sequence: CASSPRLVGHGYTF.